The 32 T cell receptor beta chains below were found in one sample sequenced in a study of T cells in Graves' hyperthyroidism and ophthalmopathy. Authors of the study amplified TCR beta CDR3 regions from RNA transcripts. The HTBI primer set served for first-round RT-PCR of the TCR CDR3. Each CDR3 protein gets one entry after TCRdb re-called the multiplex PCR reads with MiXCR. This sample has 300,000 to 350,000 distinct CDR3 sequences, with around 13% found just once. The specimen was blood. Every receptor here comes from a woman aged 30 to 39 with Graves' hyperthyroidism.

This clonotype was counted ten times or more. This chain connects TRBV29-1 to TRBJ2-3; 7 bases fit TRBD2. Looked up from germline, CDR1 is SQVTM and CDR2 is ANQGSEA. The ends lost 2 bases at V and 4 bases at J; junction bases unmatched: 6. The CDR3 has 14 residues. CDR3 loop: CSVERGRAADTQYF. The DNA for the CDR3 is TGCAGCGTTGAACGGGGGAGGGCCGCAGATACGCAGTATTTT.

This clonotype was counted many times. The rearrangement uses TRBV7-2 and TRBJ2-3; 8 nucleotides line up with TRBD2. Germline loops: CDR1 SGHTA, CDR2 FQGNSA. V shed 6 bases and J 2 bases; nucleotides not matched to a gene: 1. The CDR3 is made up of 13 amino acids. DNA for the CDR3: TGTGCCAGCAGGACTAGCGCCACAGATACGCAGTATTTT. It translates to CASRTSATDTQYF.

In this sample, this clonotype turned up a few times. V and J are TRBV19 and TRBJ2-6, with 7 positions matching TRBD1. Germline V CDR1 and CDR2: LNHDA, SQIVND (reference sequence). With V trimmed by 4 bases and J by 1 base, 4 bases remained unmatched. The CDR3 is made up of 16 amino acids. This chain's CDR3 is CASSRETGSGANVLTF. The CDR3 nucleotides read TGTGCCAGTAGTAGAGAGACAGGGTCTGGGGCCAACGTCCTGACTTTC.

Ten or more counts support this clonotype. This chain uses TRBV12-3 or TRBV12-4 with TRBJ2-3; TRBD1 agrees at 8 bases. This CDR3 is 16 amino acids long. V gave up 3 bases and J gave up 4 bases; unmatched junction bases: 9. The CDR3 DNA is TGTGCCAGCAGTTTTTCGTCTGGACAGGGAGCAGATACGCAGTATTTT. It translates to CASSFSSGQGADTQYF.

This clonotype has ten or more counts. This sequence joins TRBV18 and TRBJ1-1; D is ambiguous. The germline CDR1 and CDR2 sequences are KGHSH and LQKENI. Trimming took 2 bases from V and 3 from J, leaving 7 bases between them. The CDR3 covers 13 residues. CDR3 in amino acids: CASSPKRDTEAFF. The CDR3 DNA follows: TGTGCCAGCTCACCAAAGAGGGACACTGAAGCTTTCTTT.

This clonotype appeared many times. The chain links TRBV7-2 to TRBJ1-1; no definite D call. With 3 bases removed from V and 9 bases from J, the gap between germline ends came to 17 bases. The CDR3 covers 14 residues. Germline CDR1 SGHTA, CDR2 FQGNSA. In DNA form, the CDR3 reads TGTGCCAGCAGCTTTGAGCCGGTGGTGGGGAAAGCTTTCTTT. It encodes CASSFEPVVGKAFF.

This clonotype was seen many times. This chain connects TRBV7-2 to TRBJ1-5; a possible D gene is TRBD1 (6 bases). V was shortened by 4 bases and J by 6 bases, with 13 bases between the two germline ends. CDR3 length equals 14 residues. Germline values: CDR1 SGHTA, CDR2 FQGNSA. The CDR3 nucleotides read TGTGCCAGCAGCTACAGGGAACGGAGTCAGCCCCAGCATTTT. Translated, it gives CASSYRERSQPQHF. Variable domain in full (rest from reference TRBV7-2 and TRBJ1-5): GAGVSQSPSNKVTEKGKDVELRCDPISGHTALYWYRQSLGQGLEFLIYFQGNSAPDKSGLPSDRFSAERTGGSVSTLTIQRTQQEDSAVYLCASSYRERSQPQHFGDGTRLSIL.

The table lists this clonotype with many counts. The chain links TRBV24-1 to TRBJ2-5, with a possible D match to TRBD1 (6 bases). CDR1 and CDR2 (germline): KGHDR, SFDVKD. The length of the CDR3 is 15 residues. V lost 0 bases to trimming and J lost 2 bases, with 9 bases between them. CDR3 in DNA: TGTGCCACCAGTGATTTGGCAGGGGCTCAAGAGACCCAGTACTTC. Translated, it gives CATSDLAGAQETQYF.

There are a few counts of this clonotype. This chain connects TRBV20-1 to TRBJ2-2, with D unclear. V lost 5 bases and J lost 2, with 6 bases in between. Germline V gives CDR1 DFQATT, CDR2 SNEGSKA (reference sequence). CDR3 length: 12 amino acids. The CDR3, as DNA: TGCAGTGCTCGGGCCAACACCGGGGAGCTGTTTTTT. Residues: CSARANTGELFF.

The CDR3 loop reads CASSGRTGAGSTDTQYF. The CDR3 coding sequence is TGTGCCAGTAGTGGCCGGACAGGGGCCGGGAGCACAGATACGCAGTATTTT. The V call is TRBV19, the J call TRBJ2-3, with 9 bases fitting TRBD1. The CDR3 has 17 residues. Trimming cost V 5 bases and J 0 bases; bases outside gene matches: 9. Germline-derived CDR1 and CDR2 are LNHDA and SQIVND (reference sequence).

This clonotype was recorded many times. The rearrangement links TRBV10-3 to TRBJ2-2; D is possibly TRBD2 (6 bases). CDR3 length equals 16 residues. Germline lookup yields CDR1 ENHRY and CDR2 SYGVKD. The V end was cut by 3 bases, the J end by 1 base, with 12 bases between. The CDR3 coding sequence is TGTGCCATCAGTGATACGAGGAGGGGGAACACCGGGGAGCTGTTTTTT. Its protein product is CAISDTRRGNTGELFF.

This clonotype was picked up a small number of times. The genes are TRBV20-1 and TRBJ2-5; possibly TRBD1 for D (6 bases). V lost 5 bases, J lost 3 bases, and 7 bases lay in between. CDR1 and CDR2 (germline): DFQATT, SNEGSKA (reference sequence). CDR3 length: 11 residues. The CDR3, as DNA: TGCAGTGCTCACAGGGAAGAGACCCAGTACTTC. Protein sequence: CSAHREETQYF.

This clonotype was seen many times. This chain links TRBV5-1 with TRBJ1-1; D not certain. CDR1 is SGHRS and CDR2 is YFSETQ in the germline V gene. The V gene lost 0 bases and the J gene lost 3 bases, with 12 bases spanning the gap. The CDR3 has 15 residues. The CDR3 nucleotides are TGCGCCAGCAGCTTGGAAGCCGTTCTTCACACTGAAGCTTTCTTT. Translation gives CASSLEAVLHTEAFF.

This clonotype came up many times. This chain joins TRBV20-1 and TRBJ2-5; D uncertain. The CDR3 runs 13 residues. V lost 4 bases and J 5 bases, leaving 14 bases between the germline ends. Germline-derived CDR1 and CDR2 are DFQATT and SNEGSKA (reference sequence). The CDR3 spells CSANRGGWETQYF. CDR3 nucleotide sequence: TGCAGTGCTAACCGAGGTGGATGGGAGACCCAGTACTTC.

This clonotype has a handful of counts. The V and J genes are TRBV20-1 and TRBJ2-7; 11 bases line up with TRBD2. CDR1 and CDR2 (germline): DFQATT, SNEGSKA (reference sequence). After removal of 6 bases from V and 6 bases from J, the junction contained 10 bases not matched to a gene. There are 14 residues in the CDR3. The CDR3 loop reads CSASYSGRAGEQYF. The CDR3, as DNA: TGCAGTGCCAGCTATAGCGGGAGGGCTGGCGAGCAGTACTTC.

The V call is TRBV19, the J call TRBJ2-7, with 7 bases lining up with TRBD2. The V and J ends lost 1 base and 4 bases, in that order; junction bases with no gene match: 7. Germline lookup yields CDR1 LNHDA and CDR2 SQIVND (reference sequence). This CDR3 is 15 amino acids long. CDR3 protein: CASSIVAGEDYEQYF. The CDR3 DNA reads as TGTGCCAGTAGTATAGTGGCGGGAGAAGATTACGAGCAGTACTTC.

This clonotype was found many times. The chain couples TRBV28 to TRBJ1-3; D is undetermined. Per germline, CDR1 MDHEN and CDR2 SYDVKM. This CDR3 has 11 amino acids. With 5 bases removed from V and 2 bases from J, the gap between germline ends came to 1 base. The CDR3 DNA reads TGTGCCAGCAGTCCTGGAAACACCATATATTTT. Translation gives CASSPGNTIYF.

This clonotype was found a few times. The chain carries TRBV6-1 and TRBJ2-1, with a possible D match to TRBD2 (6 bases). V gave up 5 bases and J gave up 7 bases, with 24 bases separating them. The CDR3 is made up of 17 amino acids. Germline V CDR1 and CDR2: MNHNS, SASEGT. CDR3 bases: TGTGCCAGCAGTCCATTTCCGGGACTTCTCCAGGTTAATGAGCAGTTCTTC. Protein: CASSPFPGLLQVNEQFF.

The chain links TRBV2 to TRBJ2-6, with 8 bases aligning to TRBD1. Germline loops: CDR1 SNHLY, CDR2 FYNNEI. CDR3 size: 17 residues. V shed 6 bases, J shed 0 bases, and the junction held 7 bases outside the gene matches. This CDR3 is CASRRTGGNSGANVLTF. The CDR3 coding sequence is TGTGCCAGCAGAAGAACAGGGGGGAACTCTGGGGCCAACGTCCTGACTTTC.

In its sample, this clonotype was seen many times. This chain joins TRBV28 and TRBJ1-5, with a tentative D call TRBD1 (5 bases). CDR3 length: 17 amino acids. Trimming took 4 bases from V and 0 from J, leaving 16 bases between them. The V gene's germline CDR1 is MDHEN and CDR2 SYDVKM. In DNA form, the CDR3 reads TGTGCCAGCAGTTCATTTACAGGTCTGAGTAGCAATCAGCCCCAGCATTTT. Amino acids: CASSSFTGLSSNQPQHF.

This clonotype was picked up many times. V usage is TRBV2 and J usage is TRBJ1-1; 7 positions agree with TRBD1. Unmatched junction bases numbered 0, after V lost 4 bases and J lost 1 base. This CDR3 comprises 13 residues. Per germline, CDR1 SNHLY and CDR2 FYNNEI. CDR3 DNA: TGTGCCAGCAGTGCAGGGGGGAACACTGAAGCTTTCTTT. As protein: CASSAGGNTEAFF. Filled out from reference TRBV2 and TRBJ1-1, the complete variable domain reads EPEVTQTPSHQVTQMGQEVILRCVPISNHLYFYWYRQILGQKVEFLVSFYNNEISEKSEIFDDQFSVERPDGSNFTLKIRSTKLEDSAMYFCASSAGGNTEAFFGQGTRLTVV.

Many counts were recorded for this clonotype. The rearrangement links TRBV6-1 to TRBJ2-7; D possibly corresponds to TRBD2 (6 bases). CDR1 and CDR2 from the germline V gene are MNHNS and SASEGT. V lost 2 bases and J lost 4, with 12 bases in between. The CDR3 runs 14 residues. The CDR3 here is CASSELGGAYEQYF. The CDR3 DNA is TGTGCCAGCAGTGAACTGGGGGGAGCTTACGAGCAGTACTTC.

V gene TRBV20-1 combines with J gene TRBJ2-1; 10 nucleotides line up with TRBD2. V lost 2 bases and J lost 0; bases outside the gene matches: 4. This CDR3 is built from 16 residues. Germline CDR1 reads DFQATT; CDR2 reads SNEGSKA (reference sequence). The CDR3 bases are TGCAGTGCTAGATTCGCTAGCGGGAGCTCCTACAATGAGCAGTTCTTC. Protein: CSARFASGSSYNEQFF.

This clonotype occurred many times. The chain employs TRBV5-8 and TRBJ2-1; D possibly corresponds to TRBD2 (6 bases). This CDR3 region has 15 residues. Germline-derived CDR1 and CDR2 are SGHTS and YDEGEE. The V and J ends lost 3 bases and 2 bases respectively, with 12 bases between them. The CDR3 reads CASSSSGRTYNEQFF. The CDR3 DNA reads TGTGCCAGCAGCTCGTCAGGGAGGACCTACAATGAGCAGTTCTTC.

This clonotype was observed a handful of times. The V call is TRBV6-2 or TRBV6-3, the J call TRBJ1-1; D possibly corresponds to TRBD1 (6 bases). Between the trimmed V and J ends, which lost 0 bases and 3 bases, there was a span of 14 bases. This CDR3 region has 16 residues. Germline V lookup: CDR1 MNHEY, CDR2 SVGEGT. This CDR3 is CASSYSSRGGYTEAFF. In DNA, the CDR3 is TGTGCCAGCAGTTACTCCTCCAGGGGAGGGTACACTGAAGCTTTCTTT.

Many counts were recorded for this clonotype. The genes are TRBV25-1 and TRBJ2-7, with D perhaps being TRBD1 or TRBD2 (5 bases each). Germline V gene lookup returns CDR1 MGHDK and CDR2 SYGVNS. Trimming removed 5 bases at V and 1 base at J, with 18 bases between. The CDR3 contains 16 residues. This CDR3 is CASSNAFRGESYEQYF. Here the CDR3 DNA reads TGTGCCAGCAGTAACGCCTTTCGAGGGGAATCCTACGAGCAGTACTTC.

The J gene is TRBJ2-3, the V gene TRBV7-6; 10 bases align to TRBD2. Looked up from germline, CDR1 is SGHVS and CDR2 is FNYEAQ. The CDR3 loop spans 19 amino acids. V was clipped by 4 bases and J by 2 bases; unmatched bases: 15. CDR3 bases: TGTGCCAGCAGCTCCCGACAGGGGCTAGCGGGAGACACCACAGATACGCAGTATTTT. Translation gives CASSSRQGLAGDTTDTQYF.

There are many counts of this clonotype. CDR3: CATSAWNSGMSYNEQFF. CDR3 coding DNA: TGTGCCACCAGTGCCTGGAATAGCGGGATGTCCTACAATGAGCAGTTCTTC. V and J are TRBV24-1 and TRBJ2-1; 8 bases are shared with TRBD2. V gave up 5 bases and J gave up 1 base; unmatched junction bases: 9. Germline V lookup: CDR1 KGHDR, CDR2 SFDVKD. CDR3 length equals 17 residues.

This clonotype occurred a few times. The chain couples TRBV19 to TRBJ1-5; D ambiguous. The CDR3 is 19 residues long. Germline CDR1 and CDR2: LNHDA and SQIVND (reference sequence). Trimming took 0 bases from V and 0 from J, leaving 18 bases between them. The CDR3 nucleotides read TGTGCCAGTAGTATAGATATCAACGGAGCGCCTCTTAGCAATCAGCCCCAGCATTTT. Protein product: CASSIDINGAPLSNQPQHF.

This clonotype was found many times. V and J are TRBV11-2 and TRBJ2-2; D is uncertain. The CDR3 contains 14 residues. Per germline, CDR1 SGHAT and CDR2 FQNNGV. V gave up 2 bases and J gave up 6 bases, with 10 bases separating them. The CDR3 DNA reads as TGTGCCAGCAGCTTACGGCGGCCCCCCGGGGAGCTGTTTTTT. Protein product: CASSLRRPPGELFF.

The V call is TRBV19, the J call TRBJ2-1; the D is unclear. Trimming removed 0 bases at V and 0 bases at J, with 12 bases between. There are 17 residues in the CDR3. CDR1 and CDR2 (germline): LNHDA, SQIVND (reference sequence). The CDR3 sequence is CASSIDWSTSSYNEQFF. CDR3 DNA sequence: TGTGCCAGTAGTATAGATTGGAGCACAAGCTCCTACAATGAGCAGTTCTTC.

This clonotype was picked up many times. The chain employs TRBV6-1 and TRBJ1-1; D not resolved. Germline values: CDR1 MNHNS, CDR2 SASEGT. V dropped 11 bases and J dropped 4 bases, with 17 bases sitting between them. This CDR3 contains 13 residues. CDR3 residues: CAGTNSVGTEAFF. The CDR3 nucleotides read TGTGCCGGTACAAATTCGGTGGGCACTGAAGCTTTCTTT.